Below are 18 T cell receptor beta chains sequenced from a single sample in a study of OX40 agonist ivuxolimab in advanced cancers. Only in-frame clones appear in the TCRdb table, and some are missing; sequencing was by immunoSEQ multiplex PCR. The top ten clones hold approximately 0.62% of a sample with around 44,000 clones, roughly nine tenths of them seen once. The input for sequencing was CD4+ or CD8+ T cells sorted from blood, taken in a trial of the OX40 agonist ivuxolimab. Every receptor here comes from an adult with an advanced solid tumor such as melanoma, head and neck, liver or kidney cancer.

The chain carries TRBV29-1 and TRBJ1-2; D uncertain. Germline CDR1 reads SQVTM; CDR2 reads ANQGSEA. V was cut by 7 bases and J by 3 bases, with 12 bases left in between. This CDR3 has 12 amino acids. The CDR3 coding sequence is TGCAGCGCGATCCGGAAGGACTATGGCTACACCTTC. This translates into CSAIRKDYGYTF. The variable domain in full, completed from reference TRBV29-1 and TRBJ1-2, reads SAVISQKPSRDICQRGTSLTIQCQVDSQVTMMFWYRQQPGQSLTLIATANQGSEATYESGFVIDKFPISRPNLTFSTLTVSNMSPEDSSIYLCSAIRKDYGYTFGSGTRLTVV.

The chain has TRBV6-5 and TRBJ2-2; tentatively, D is TRBD2 (6 bases). Between the trimmed V and J ends, which lost 2 bases and 0 bases, there was a span of 10 bases. The CDR3 covers 16 residues. Germline values: CDR1 MNHEY, CDR2 SVGAGI. The CDR3 bases are TGTGCCAGCAGTTACGCGGGGTACGCGAACACCGGGGAGCTGTTTTTT. It translates to CASSYAGYANTGELFF.

The chain recombines TRBV7-9 with TRBJ1-2; weak D call: TRBD1 (5 bases). V was shortened by 1 base and J by 4 bases, with 19 bases between the two germline ends. The CDR3 loop spans 17 amino acids. Germline CDR1 reads SEHNR; CDR2 reads FQNEAQ (reference sequence). The CDR3 sequence is CASSLGGGRIGIYGYTF. The CDR3 DNA reads TGTGCCAGCAGCTTAGGTGGGGGACGAATTGGCATCTATGGCTACACCTTC.

V gene TRBV7-9 combines with J gene TRBJ1-1; 7 bases are a match to TRBD1. The CDR3 loop spans 16 amino acids. The J segment lost 0 bases and the V segment lost 5 bases, leaving 9 bases of the junction unmatched. CDR1 is SEHNR and CDR2 is FQNEAQ in the germline V gene (reference sequence). In DNA form, the CDR3 reads TGTGCCAGCAGCAAACGACAGGGCGTGATGAACACTGAAGCTTTCTTT. This sequence encodes CASSKRQGVMNTEAFF.

This chain links TRBV7-9 with TRBJ2-7, with D hard to call. The V end was cut by 1 base, the J end by 3 bases, with 7 bases between. The germline CDR1 and CDR2 sequences are SEHNR and FQNEAQ (reference sequence). CDR3 length: 13 amino acids. CDR3 in amino acids: CASSLGPDYEQYF. For the CDR3, the DNA is TGTGCCAGCAGCTTAGGACCGGACTACGAGCAGTACTTC.

This chain connects TRBV7-9 to TRBJ2-3; unclear D gene. Trimming shortened V by 5 bases and J by 1 base, and 10 bases separated the two germline ends. The CDR3 consists of 14 residues. The germline gives CDR1 SEHNR, CDR2 FQNEAQ (reference sequence). The DNA of the CDR3 is TGTGCCAGCAGCCCGTCTCAGGGCACAGATACGCAGTATTTT. This sequence encodes CASSPSQGTDTQYF.

V usage is TRBV5-1 and J usage is TRBJ2-2; 8 bases line up with TRBD1. CDR3 length equals 17 residues. Germline assignment: CDR1 SGHRS and CDR2 YFSETQ. The V segment lost 0 bases and the J segment 6 bases; nucleotides outside the gene matches: 10. In nucleotides, the CDR3 is TGCGCCAGCAGCTTGGTTCCCGGACAGGGCGGCCCCGGGGAGCTGTTTTTT. Translation: CASSLVPGQGGPGELFF. Variable domain in full (rest from reference TRBV5-1 and TRBJ2-2): KAGVTQTPRYLIKTRGQQVTLSCSPISGHRSVSWYQQTPGQGLQFLFEYFSETQRNKGNFPGRFSGRQFSNSRSEMNVSTLELGDSALYLCASSLVPGQGGPGELFFGEGSRLTVL.

J is TRBJ2-3 and V is TRBV18, with D perhaps matching TRBD2 (5 bases). The germline CDR1 and CDR2 sequences are KGHSH and LQKENI. The ends were cut back, 4 bases at V and 1 base at J, with 12 bases in the middle. This CDR3 region has 15 residues. The DNA for the CDR3 is TGTGCCAGCTCACAAGTCCCCGGGGGCACAGATACGCAGTATTTT. Amino acids: CASSQVPGGTDTQYF.

V is TRBV5-1 and J is TRBJ2-2, with a possible D match to TRBD2 (6 bases). The length of the CDR3 is 15 residues. Trimming removed 0 bases at V and 8 bases at J, with 14 bases between. CDR1 and CDR2 (germline): SGHRS, YFSETQ. The CDR3 loop is CASSLELAGTGELFF. In DNA form, the CDR3 reads TGCGCCAGCAGCTTGGAACTAGCTGGTACGGGGGAGCTGTTTTTT.

The rearrangement links TRBV21-1 to TRBJ1-1; the table's D call, TRBD1, was not checked against the DNA. TRBV21-1 is designated a pseudogene. This CDR3 contains 19 residues. In DNA form, the CDR3 reads TGTGCCAGCAGTTCCGGGACAGGGGGCTCCGAGGGAGAGAACACTGAAGCTTTCTTT. Protein product: CASSSGTGGSEGENTEAFF.

The chain combines TRBV7-2 with TRBJ2-7; 9 nucleotides agree with TRBD2. This CDR3 contains 15 residues. V was pared by 5 bases and J by 4 bases, with 9 bases of the junction left unmatched. The V gene's germline CDR1 is SGHTA and CDR2 FQGNSA. The CDR3 DNA reads TGTGCCAGCAGCCGAGCGGTAGCGGGGGTGTACGAGCAGTACTTC. Its translation is CASSRAVAGVYEQYF.

The chain joins TRBV10-3 to TRBJ2-7; 7 bases line up with TRBD1. V was clipped by 6 bases and J by 4 bases; unmatched bases: 9. CDR1 and CDR2 from the germline V gene are ENHRY and SYGVKD. The CDR3 extends over 14 amino acids. CDR3 sequence: CAISQTGALYEQYF. The DNA of the CDR3 is TGTGCCATCAGCCAAACAGGGGCGCTATACGAGCAGTACTTC.

In regard to this clone: This sample also contains other DNA sequences that code for the same CDR3. The V gene is TRBV19, the J gene TRBJ1-5; TRBD1 matches at 10 bases. Trimming removed 6 bases from V and 2 bases from J; junction bases left unmatched: 1. This CDR3 contains 14 residues. Germline loops: CDR1 LNHDA, CDR2 SQIVND (reference sequence). The CDR3 region has the DNA TGTGCCAGTAGCGGGACAGGGGGCAATCAGCCCCAGCATTTT. Its translation is CASSGTGGNQPQHF.

J is TRBJ2-5 and V is TRBV19; a possible D gene is TRBD1 (6 bases). The J call may be faulty, since TRBJ2-7 better matches the DNA end. From germline, CDR1 is LNHDA and CDR2 SQIVND (reference sequence). This CDR3 has 17 residues. The CDR3 DNA reads TGTGCCAGTAGTAACATCGCCGGGACACCTCGACCCTACGAGCAGTACTTC. It is translated as CASSNIAGTPRPYEQYF.

Here the CDR3 reads CASSVGGRANTGELFF. The CDR3 DNA reads as TGTGCCAGCAGCGTAGGAGGCAGGGCAAACACCGGGGAGCTGTTTTTT. This rearrangement joins TRBV9 to TRBJ2-2; TRBD1 might be the D (5 bases). Germline values: CDR1 SGDLS, CDR2 YYNGEE. The CDR3 has 16 amino acids. Deletions cut 0 bases from V and 2 bases from J, with 11 bases between.

This clone was counted only a few times. The chain joins TRBV7-9 to TRBJ1-2, with D perhaps matching TRBD1 (5 bases). Trimming took 10 bases from V and 4 from J, leaving 13 bases between them. Germline loops: CDR1 SEHNR, CDR2 FQNEAQ (reference sequence). There are 12 residues in the CDR3. As DNA, the CDR3 is TGTGCCATTCCGCGGGGGATCTATGGCTACACCTTC. Its protein is CAIPRGIYGYTF.

The V and J genes are TRBV5-1 and TRBJ1-4, with D unresolved. This CDR3 spans 14 amino acids. V lost 0 bases and J lost 4, with 7 bases in between. Germline V gene lookup returns CDR1 SGHRS and CDR2 YFSETQ. The DNA for the CDR3 is TGCGCCAGCAGCTTGGGGCCGAGTAATGAAAAACTGTTTTTT. As protein: CASSLGPSNEKLFF.

The gene calls are TRBV11-3 and TRBJ2-1, with 10 bases lining up with TRBD2. CDR1 is SGHNT, CDR2 YENEEA, per germline. Germline trimming cut 0 bases from V and 2 bases from J; bases unmatched to any gene: 10. This CDR3 comprises 19 residues. The CDR3 is CASSLDRSSGGSAYNEQFF. CDR3 nucleotides: TGTGCCAGCAGCTTAGATCGCTCTAGCGGGGGAAGTGCCTACAATGAGCAGTTCTTC.